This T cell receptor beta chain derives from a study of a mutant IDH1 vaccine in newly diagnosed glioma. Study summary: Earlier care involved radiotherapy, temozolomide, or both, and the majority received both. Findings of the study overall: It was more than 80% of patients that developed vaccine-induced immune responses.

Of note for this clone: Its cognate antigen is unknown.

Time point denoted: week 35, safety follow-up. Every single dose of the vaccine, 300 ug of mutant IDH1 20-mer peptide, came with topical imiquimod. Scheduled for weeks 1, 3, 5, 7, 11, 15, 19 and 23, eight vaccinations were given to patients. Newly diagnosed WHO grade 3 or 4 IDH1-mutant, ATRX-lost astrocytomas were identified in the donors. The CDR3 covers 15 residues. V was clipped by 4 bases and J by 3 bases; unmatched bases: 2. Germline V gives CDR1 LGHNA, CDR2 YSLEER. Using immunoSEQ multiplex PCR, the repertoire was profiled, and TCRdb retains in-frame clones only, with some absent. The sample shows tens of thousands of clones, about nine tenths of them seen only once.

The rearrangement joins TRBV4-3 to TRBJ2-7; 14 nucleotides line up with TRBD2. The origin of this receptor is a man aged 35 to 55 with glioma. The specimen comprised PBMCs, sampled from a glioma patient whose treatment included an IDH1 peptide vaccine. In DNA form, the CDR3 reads TGCGCCAGCAGCCCGGGACTAGCGGGAGTCTACGAGCAGTACTTC. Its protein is CASSPGLAGVYEQYF.